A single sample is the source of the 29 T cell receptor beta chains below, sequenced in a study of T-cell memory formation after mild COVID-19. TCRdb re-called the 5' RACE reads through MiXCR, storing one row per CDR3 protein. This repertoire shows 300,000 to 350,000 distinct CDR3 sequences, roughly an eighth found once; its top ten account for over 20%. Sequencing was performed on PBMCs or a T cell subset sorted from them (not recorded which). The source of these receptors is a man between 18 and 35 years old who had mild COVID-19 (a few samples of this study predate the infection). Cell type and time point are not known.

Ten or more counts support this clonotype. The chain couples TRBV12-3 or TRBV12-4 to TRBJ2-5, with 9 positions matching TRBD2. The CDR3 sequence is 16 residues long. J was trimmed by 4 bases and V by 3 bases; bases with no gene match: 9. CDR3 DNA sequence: TGTGCCAGCAGTTTGTGGCGGGGGGGCGTCTTAGAGACCCAGTACTTC. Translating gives CASSLWRGGVLETQYF.

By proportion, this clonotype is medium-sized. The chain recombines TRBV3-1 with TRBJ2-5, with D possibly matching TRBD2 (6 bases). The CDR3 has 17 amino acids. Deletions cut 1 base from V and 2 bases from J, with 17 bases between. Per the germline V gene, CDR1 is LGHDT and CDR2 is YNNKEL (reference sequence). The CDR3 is CASSQVVIAVSQETQYF. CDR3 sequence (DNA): TGTGCCAGCAGCCAAGTAGTGATAGCGGTGTCACAAGAGACCCAGTACTTC.

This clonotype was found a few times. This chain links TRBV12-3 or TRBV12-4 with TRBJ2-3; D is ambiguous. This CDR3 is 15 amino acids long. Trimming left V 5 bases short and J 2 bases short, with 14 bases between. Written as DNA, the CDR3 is TGTGCCAGCAGTCCTACAGTGGGGAACACAGATACGCAGTATTTT. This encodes CASSPTVGNTDTQYF.

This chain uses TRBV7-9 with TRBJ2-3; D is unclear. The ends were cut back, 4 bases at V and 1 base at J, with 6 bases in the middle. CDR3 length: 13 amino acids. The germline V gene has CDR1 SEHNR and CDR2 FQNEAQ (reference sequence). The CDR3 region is CASSSGRTDTQYF. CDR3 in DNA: TGTGCCAGCAGCTCCGGGCGCACAGATACGCAGTATTTT.

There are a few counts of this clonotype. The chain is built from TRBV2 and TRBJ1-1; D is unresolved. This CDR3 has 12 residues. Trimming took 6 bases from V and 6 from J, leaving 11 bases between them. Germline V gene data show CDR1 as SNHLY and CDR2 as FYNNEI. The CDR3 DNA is TGTGCCAGCAGCCCGGTGGGGTCTGAAGCTTTCTTT. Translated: CASSPVGSEAFF.

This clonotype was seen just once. CDR3 DNA sequence: TGTGCCAGCAGTATGGGGACGCCTAGCTCTGGGGCCAACGTCCTGACTTTC. It specifies CASSMGTPSSGANVLTF. This chain joins TRBV25-1 and TRBJ2-6; D may be TRBD1 or TRBD2 (5 bases each). Trimming cost V 5 bases and J 0 bases, with 14 bases left between them. There are 17 residues in the CDR3. Germline CDR1 reads MGHDK; CDR2 reads SYGVNS.

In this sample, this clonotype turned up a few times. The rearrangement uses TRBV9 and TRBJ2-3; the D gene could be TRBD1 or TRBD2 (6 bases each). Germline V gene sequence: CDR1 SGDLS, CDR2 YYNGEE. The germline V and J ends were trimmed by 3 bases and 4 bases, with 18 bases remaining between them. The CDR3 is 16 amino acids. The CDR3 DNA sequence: TGTGCCAGCAGCGCTGAATCAGGGGAGGTGGCAGATACGCAGTATTTT. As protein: CASSAESGEVADTQYF.

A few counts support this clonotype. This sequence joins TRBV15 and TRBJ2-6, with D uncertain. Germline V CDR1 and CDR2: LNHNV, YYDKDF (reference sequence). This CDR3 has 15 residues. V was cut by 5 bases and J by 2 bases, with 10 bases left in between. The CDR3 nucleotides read TGTGCCACCAGCCCACACCCCACTGGGGCCAACGTCCTGACTTTC. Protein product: CATSPHPTGANVLTF.

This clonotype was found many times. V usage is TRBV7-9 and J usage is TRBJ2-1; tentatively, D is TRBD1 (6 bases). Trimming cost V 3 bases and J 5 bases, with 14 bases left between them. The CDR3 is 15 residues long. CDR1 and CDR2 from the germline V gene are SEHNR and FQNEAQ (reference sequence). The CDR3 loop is CASSFVGAGDNEQFF. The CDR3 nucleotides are TGTGCCAGCAGCTTTGTGGGGGCCGGGGACAATGAGCAGTTCTTC.

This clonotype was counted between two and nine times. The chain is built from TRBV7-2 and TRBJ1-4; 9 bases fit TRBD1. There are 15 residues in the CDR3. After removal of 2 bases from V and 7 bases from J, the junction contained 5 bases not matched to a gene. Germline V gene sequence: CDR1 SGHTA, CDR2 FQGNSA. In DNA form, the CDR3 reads TGTGCCAGCAGCTTAATGGGACAGGGAGCTGAAAAACTGTTTTTT. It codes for CASSLMGQGAEKLFF. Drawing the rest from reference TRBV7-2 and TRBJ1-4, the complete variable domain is GAGVSQSPSNKVTEKGKDVELRCDPISGHTALYWYRQSLGQGLEFLIYFQGNSAPDKSGLPSDRFSAERTGGSVSTLTIQRTQQEDSAVYLCASSLMGQGAEKLFFGSGTQLSVL.

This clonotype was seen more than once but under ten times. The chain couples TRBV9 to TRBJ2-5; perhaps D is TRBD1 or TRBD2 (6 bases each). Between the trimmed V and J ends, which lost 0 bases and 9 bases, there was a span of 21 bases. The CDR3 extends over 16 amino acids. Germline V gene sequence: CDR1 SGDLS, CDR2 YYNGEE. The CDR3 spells CASSVGGAASPESQYF. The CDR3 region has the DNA TGTGCCAGCAGCGTAGGGGGGGCCGCATCTCCGGAGTCCCAGTACTTC.

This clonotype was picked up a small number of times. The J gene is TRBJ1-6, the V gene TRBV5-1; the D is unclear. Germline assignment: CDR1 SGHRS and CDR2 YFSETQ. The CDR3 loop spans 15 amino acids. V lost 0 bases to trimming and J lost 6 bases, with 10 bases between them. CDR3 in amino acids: CASSLDPGANSPLHF. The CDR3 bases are TGCGCCAGCAGCTTGGATCCCGGAGCTAATTCACCCCTCCACTTT.

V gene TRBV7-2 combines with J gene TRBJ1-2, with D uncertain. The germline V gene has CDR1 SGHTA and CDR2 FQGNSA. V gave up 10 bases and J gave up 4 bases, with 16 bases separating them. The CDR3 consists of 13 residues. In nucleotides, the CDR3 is TGTGCCACCCTCGGGGATAGCGGCTATGGCTACACCTTC. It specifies CATLGDSGYGYTF.

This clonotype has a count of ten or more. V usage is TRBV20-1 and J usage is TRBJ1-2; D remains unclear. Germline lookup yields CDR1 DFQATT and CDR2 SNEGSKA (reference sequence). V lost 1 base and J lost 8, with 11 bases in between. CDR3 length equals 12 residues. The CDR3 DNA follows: TGCAGTGCTAGAGGTGGAGGTGGGGGCTACACCTTC. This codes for CSARGGGGGYTF.

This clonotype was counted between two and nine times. The CDR3 loop reads CASKQGDTDTQYF. DNA for the CDR3: TGTGCCAGCAAACAGGGGGACACAGATACGCAGTATTTT. J is TRBJ2-3 and V is TRBV5-5, with 8 bases that match TRBD1. Germline V gene lookup returns CDR1 SGHKS and CDR2 YYEKEE (reference sequence). The CDR3 has 13 residues. The V and J ends lost 6 bases and 2 bases, in that order; junction bases with no gene match: 2.

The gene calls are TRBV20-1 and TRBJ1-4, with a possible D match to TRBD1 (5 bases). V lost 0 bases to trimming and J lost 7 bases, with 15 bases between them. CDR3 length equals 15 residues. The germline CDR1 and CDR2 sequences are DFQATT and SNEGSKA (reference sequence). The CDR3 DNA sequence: TGCAGTGCTAGAGATTCAGGGCAGGGAGGTGAAAAACTGTTTTTT. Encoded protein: CSARDSGQGGEKLFF.

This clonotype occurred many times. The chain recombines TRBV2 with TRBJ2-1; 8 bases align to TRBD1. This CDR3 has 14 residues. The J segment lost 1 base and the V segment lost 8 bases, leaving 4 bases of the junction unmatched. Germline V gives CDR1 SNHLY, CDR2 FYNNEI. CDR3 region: CASGQGSSYNEQFF. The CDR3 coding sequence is TGTGCCAGCGGACAGGGTTCATCCTACAATGAGCAGTTCTTC.

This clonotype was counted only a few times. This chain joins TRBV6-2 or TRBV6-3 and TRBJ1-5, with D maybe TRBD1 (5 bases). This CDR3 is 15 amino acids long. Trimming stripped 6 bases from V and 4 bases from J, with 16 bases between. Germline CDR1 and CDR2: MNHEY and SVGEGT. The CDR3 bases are TGTGCCAGCAGGAGATTAAGGGGCGAGAATCAGCCCCAGCATTTT. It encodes CASRRLRGENQPQHF.

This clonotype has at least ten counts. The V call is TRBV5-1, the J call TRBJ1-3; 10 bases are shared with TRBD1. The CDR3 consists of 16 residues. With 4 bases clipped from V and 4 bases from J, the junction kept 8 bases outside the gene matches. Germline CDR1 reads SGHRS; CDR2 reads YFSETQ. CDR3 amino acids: CASSPADRGRGNTIYF. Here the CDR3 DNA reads TGCGCCAGCAGCCCCGCAGACAGGGGGCGAGGAAACACCATATATTTT. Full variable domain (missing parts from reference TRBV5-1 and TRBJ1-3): KAGVTQTPRYLIKTRGQQVTLSCSPISGHRSVSWYQQTPGQGLQFLFEYFSETQRNKGNFPGRFSGRQFSNSRSEMNVSTLELGDSALYLCASSPADRGRGNTIYFGEGSWLTVV.

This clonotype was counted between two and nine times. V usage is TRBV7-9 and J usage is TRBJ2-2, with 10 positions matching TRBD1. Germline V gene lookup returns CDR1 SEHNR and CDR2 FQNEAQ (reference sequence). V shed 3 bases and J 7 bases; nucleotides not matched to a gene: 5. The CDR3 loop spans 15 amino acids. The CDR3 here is CASSFDRGRGGELFF. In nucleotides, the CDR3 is TGTGCCAGCAGCTTCGACAGGGGGCGAGGCGGGGAGCTGTTTTTT.

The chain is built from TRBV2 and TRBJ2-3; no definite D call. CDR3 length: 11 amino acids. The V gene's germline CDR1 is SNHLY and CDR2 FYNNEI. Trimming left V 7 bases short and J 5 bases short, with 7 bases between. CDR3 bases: TGTGCCAGCATTTTTGAAGATACGCAGTATTTT. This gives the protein CASIFEDTQYF.

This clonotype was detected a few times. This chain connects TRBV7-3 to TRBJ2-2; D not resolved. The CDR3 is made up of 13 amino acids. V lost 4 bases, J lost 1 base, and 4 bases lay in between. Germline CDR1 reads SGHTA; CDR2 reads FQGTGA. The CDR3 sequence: CASSYMNTGELFF. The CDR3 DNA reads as TGTGCCAGCAGCTACATGAACACCGGGGAGCTGTTTTTT.

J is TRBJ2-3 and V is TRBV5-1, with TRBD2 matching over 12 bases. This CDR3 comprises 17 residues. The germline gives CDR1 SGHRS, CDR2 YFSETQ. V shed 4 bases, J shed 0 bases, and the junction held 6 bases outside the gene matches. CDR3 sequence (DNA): TGCGCCAGCAGCCCTGGACTAGCGGGGCCTAGCACAGATACGCAGTATTTT. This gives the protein CASSPGLAGPSTDTQYF. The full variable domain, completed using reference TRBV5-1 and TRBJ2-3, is KAGVTQTPRYLIKTRGQQVTLSCSPISGHRSVSWYQQTPGQGLQFLFEYFSETQRNKGNFPGRFSGRQFSNSRSEMNVSTLELGDSALYLCASSPGLAGPSTDTQYFGPGTRLTVL.

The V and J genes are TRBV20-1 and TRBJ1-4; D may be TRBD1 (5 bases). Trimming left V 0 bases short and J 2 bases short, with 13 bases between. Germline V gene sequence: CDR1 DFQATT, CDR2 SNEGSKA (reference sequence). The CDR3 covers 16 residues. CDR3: CSARDLLWGTNEKLFF. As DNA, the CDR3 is TGCAGTGCTAGAGATCTATTGTGGGGGACTAATGAAAAACTGTTTTTT.

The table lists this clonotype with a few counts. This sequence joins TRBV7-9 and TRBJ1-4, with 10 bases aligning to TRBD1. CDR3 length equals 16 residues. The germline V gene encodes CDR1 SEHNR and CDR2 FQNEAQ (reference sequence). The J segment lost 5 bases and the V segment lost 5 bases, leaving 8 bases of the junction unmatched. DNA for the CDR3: TGTGCCAGCAGCGTCCACCGGGACAGGGGAAATGAAAAACTGTTTTTT. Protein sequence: CASSVHRDRGNEKLFF.

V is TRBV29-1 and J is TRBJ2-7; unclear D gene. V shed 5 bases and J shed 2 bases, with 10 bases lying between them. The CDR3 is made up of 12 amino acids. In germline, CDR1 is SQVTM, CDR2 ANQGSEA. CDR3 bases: TGCAGCGTTAGGTTGAGTCCCTACGAGCAGTACTTC. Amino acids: CSVRLSPYEQYF.

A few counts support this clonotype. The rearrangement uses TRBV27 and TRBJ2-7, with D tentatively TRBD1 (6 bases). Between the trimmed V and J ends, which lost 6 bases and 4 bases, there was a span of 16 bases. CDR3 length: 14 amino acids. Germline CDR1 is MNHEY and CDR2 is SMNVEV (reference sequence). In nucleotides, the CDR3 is TGTGCCAGCAGGCCTCAGGGCAGGGGATACGAGCAGTACTTC. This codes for CASRPQGRGYEQYF.

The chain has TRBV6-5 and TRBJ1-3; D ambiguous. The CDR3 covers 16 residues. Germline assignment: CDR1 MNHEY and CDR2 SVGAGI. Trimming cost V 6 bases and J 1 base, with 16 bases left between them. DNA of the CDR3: TGTGCCAGCAGAGTTACAATATCGGCGTCTGGAAACACCATATATTTT. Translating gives CASRVTISASGNTIYF.

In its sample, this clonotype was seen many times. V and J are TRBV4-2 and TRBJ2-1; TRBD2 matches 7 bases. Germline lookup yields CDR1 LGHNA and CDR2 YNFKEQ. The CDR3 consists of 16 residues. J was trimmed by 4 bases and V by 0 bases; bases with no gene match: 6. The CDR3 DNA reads TGTGCCAGCAGCCAAGATCTTGGGGGGGGATACAATGAGCAGTTCTTC. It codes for CASSQDLGGGYNEQFF.